The 10 T cell receptor beta chains reported below all come from one sample, sequenced in a study of T-cell reconstitution after alpha-beta-depleted transplantation in children. Unique molecular identifiers were built into the TCRbeta library. TCRdb redid the calling of the PCR reads with MiXCR, one entry per CDR3 protein. The sample lists about 240,000 distinct CDR3 sequences; 12% were seen once. This specimen was PBMCs from the stem cell graft donor, taken from the stem cell graft. The receptor set was obtained from a human donor who donated a stem cell graft to a child with acute lymphoblastic leukemia.

About this clonotype itself: A read error may explain this, as a much larger clone is one base away. The chain is built from TRBV20-1 and TRBJ2-1; TRBD1 matches 9 bases. With 3 bases clipped from V and 6 bases from J, the junction kept 12 bases outside the gene matches. This CDR3 has 16 amino acids. The germline gives CDR1 DFQATT, CDR2 SNEGSKA (reference sequence). The CDR3 DNA is TGCAGTGCTAGGGGAGGGACAGGGAGGAAGTGCAATGAGCAGTTCTTC. Protein sequence: CSARGGTGRKCNEQFF.

CDR3 DNA sequence: TGTGCCAGCAGTTTGGGGCAGGGTCACGATGAGCAGTTCTTC. It translates to CASSLGQGHDEQFF. The rearrangement joins TRBV28 to TRBJ2-1, with a weak D call TRBD1 (5 bases). Germline values: CDR1 MDHEN, CDR2 SYDVKM. This CDR3 contains 14 residues. Trimming removed 3 bases from V and 8 bases from J, with 14 bases in between.

This clonotype came up many times. The J gene is TRBJ2-6, the V gene TRBV27; D may match TRBD1 or TRBD2 (5 bases each). The CDR3 is 16 amino acids. Between the trimmed V and J ends, which lost 5 bases and 0 bases, there was a span of 11 bases. The germline gives CDR1 MNHEY, CDR2 SMNVEV (reference sequence). The CDR3 DNA reads as TGTGCCAGCAGTCCCGGGGCGATCTCTGGGGCCAACGTCCTGACTTTC. Translating gives CASSPGAISGANVLTF. Based on the CDR3 plus reference TRBV27 and TRBJ2-6, the full variable domain is EAQVTQNPRYLITVTGKKLTVTCSQNMNHEYMSWYRQDPGLGLRQIYYSMNVEVTDKGDVPEGYKVSRKEKRNFPLILESPSPNQTSLYFCASSPGAISGANVLTFGAGSRLTVL.

This clonotype was seen ten or more times. The CDR3 protein is CSARMGGVGTEAFF. CDR3 bases: TGCAGTGCTAGGATGGGAGGGGTTGGCACTGAAGCTTTCTTT. The chain carries TRBV20-1 and TRBJ1-1; the D gene is possibly TRBD1 (5 bases). Trimming shortened V by 3 bases and J by 4 bases, and 15 bases separated the two germline ends. Germline V gene data show CDR1 as DFQATT and CDR2 as SNEGSKA (reference sequence). The CDR3 loop spans 14 amino acids.

This clonotype was observed many times. The chain recombines TRBV5-1 with TRBJ2-7, with 8 bases lining up with TRBD1. In germline, CDR1 is SGHRS, CDR2 YFSETQ. After removal of 1 base from V and 3 bases from J, the junction contained 6 bases not matched to a gene. The CDR3 extends over 15 amino acids. CDR3 sequence (DNA): TGCGCCAGCAGCTTGCTTCGGACAGGGAACTACGAGCAGTACTTC. Translated, it gives CASSLLRTGNYEQYF.

In this sample, this clonotype turned up many times. This rearrangement joins TRBV5-5 to TRBJ2-1; D unresolved. From germline, CDR1 is SGHKS and CDR2 YYEKEE (reference sequence). The CDR3 runs to 11 residues. Trimming took 2 bases from V and 8 from J, leaving 5 bases between them. The CDR3 reads CASSFSDEQFF. The DNA of the CDR3 is TGTGCCAGCAGCTTCAGCGATGAGCAGTTCTTC.

This clonotype came up many times. Here the CDR3 DNA reads TGCAGTGCTAGAGACTTAAACAATCAGCCCCAGCATTTT. Amino acids: CSARDLNNQPQHF. The chain recombines TRBV20-1 with TRBJ1-5; no definite D call. This CDR3 spans 13 amino acids. Germline assignment: CDR1 DFQATT and CDR2 SNEGSKA (reference sequence). Trimming removed 0 bases from V and 3 bases from J, with 6 bases in between.

This clonotype was observed many times. This chain links TRBV27 with TRBJ1-6, with no clear D. The CDR3 has 19 amino acids. Germline values: CDR1 MNHEY, CDR2 SMNVEV (reference sequence). V was trimmed by 3 bases and J by 5 bases, leaving 23 bases between them. CDR3: CASSFRQDRRTPHNSPLHF. Written as DNA, the CDR3 is TGTGCCAGCAGTTTCAGGCAGGACCGTCGTACCCCTCATAATTCACCCCTCCACTTT.

This clonotype was found many times. This chain connects TRBV27 to TRBJ2-7; TRBD2 is a possible D gene (6 bases). V was cut by 8 bases and J by 7 bases, with 27 bases left in between. This CDR3 region has 16 residues. The germline V gene has CDR1 MNHEY and CDR2 SMNVEV (reference sequence). CDR3 residues: CASVVSGYGRGTEQYF. The CDR3 bases are TGTGCCAGCGTCGTATCGGGCTACGGCCGCGGGACTGAGCAGTACTTC.

This clonotype was recorded at least ten times. V gene TRBV4-2 combines with J gene TRBJ2-3, with 9 bases lining up with TRBD2. Per the germline V gene, CDR1 is LGHNA and CDR2 is YNFKEQ. V dropped 7 bases and J dropped 0; count of bases not matched to a gene: 14. The CDR3 covers 18 residues. CDR3 amino acids: CASTRGGRAKVSTDTQYF. CDR3 coding DNA: TGTGCCAGCACCCGGGGCGGGAGGGCCAAAGTCAGCACAGATACGCAGTATTTT.